Presented here are 15 T cell receptor beta chains from one specimen sequenced in a study of technical replicates of blood from a few donors listed by TCRdb under 2017. Libraries were made using the immunoSEQ multiplex PCR assay. Entries here come from immuneACCESS through TCRdb and include only in-frame sequences with V and J called. Some clones fail to appear in such tables; in the studies checked, an unresolved V gene covers under half of the shortfall, and the cause of the remainder is unknown. Across this sample there are about 100,000 clones, with approximately 96% seen only once. Jointly, the top ten make up approximately 0.37% of the sample. The sequenced sample consisted of T cells isolated from PBMCs. These receptors all come from a human donor in good health.

The chain carries TRBV7-2 and TRBJ1-3; TRBD1 matches at 7 bases. The germline V gene encodes CDR1 SGHTA and CDR2 FQGNSA. The CDR3 is 14 amino acids. Trimming removed 6 bases from V and 4 bases from J; junction bases left unmatched: 6. Here the CDR3 reads CASSPGTEGNTIYF. The CDR3 DNA sequence: TGTGCCAGCAGTCCCGGGACAGAAGGAAACACCATATATTTT.

This chain connects TRBV7-2 to TRBJ2-1; the D gene is possibly TRBD2 (6 bases). This CDR3 region has 14 residues. Trimming stripped 5 bases from V and 0 bases from J, with 8 bases between. CDR1 is SGHTA, CDR2 FQGNSA, per germline. The CDR3 DNA follows: TGTGCCAGCAGCGGTAGCGGCTCCTACAATGAGCAGTTCTTC. Encoded protein: CASSGSGSYNEQFF.

The chain carries TRBV4-1 and TRBJ2-7, with 10 bases identical to TRBD1. Germline V gene lookup returns CDR1 MGHRA and CDR2 YSYEKL. This CDR3 has 16 residues. V trimming: 4 bases; J trimming: 4 bases; junction bases outside the gene matches: 10. As DNA, the CDR3 is TGCGCCAGCAGCCCGGGACCGGGACAGGGGAGGTACGAGCAGTACTTC. Protein: CASSPGPGQGRYEQYF.

The rearrangement joins TRBV6-4 to TRBJ2-2; a possible D gene is TRBD2 (6 bases). Germline-derived CDR1 and CDR2 are MRHNA and SNTAGT. Trimming shortened V by 4 bases and J by 0 bases, and 6 bases separated the two germline ends. CDR3 length equals 14 residues. The CDR3: CASSGGANTGELFF. CDR3 bases: TGTGCCAGCAGTGGCGGGGCGAACACCGGGGAGCTGTTTTTT.

This rearrangement joins TRBV7-2 to TRBJ2-7; D remains unclear. The CDR3 length is 14 residues. With 2 bases removed from V and 2 bases from J, the gap between germline ends came to 10 bases. The V gene's germline CDR1 is SGHTA and CDR2 FQGNSA. CDR3 nucleotide sequence: TGTGCCAGCAGCTTACATTACAGTACCTACGAGCAGTACTTC. Translating it yields CASSLHYSTYEQYF.

The chain links TRBV6-5 to TRBJ2-7; D remains ambiguous. Deletions cut 6 bases from V and 0 bases from J, with 3 bases between. The V gene's germline CDR1 is MNHEY and CDR2 SVGAGI. The CDR3 totals 11 residues. DNA of the CDR3: TGTGCCAGCAGCCACTCCTACGAGCAGTACTTC. Its protein is CASSHSYEQYF.

The chain is built from TRBV2 and TRBJ2-7, with 9 nucleotides matching TRBD1. CDR3 length: 15 amino acids. V dropped 3 bases and J dropped 3; count of bases not matched to a gene: 6. Per germline, CDR1 SNHLY and CDR2 FYNNEI. The CDR3 is CASSDPGQGFYEQYF. DNA for the CDR3: TGTGCCAGCAGTGATCCGGGACAGGGCTTCTACGAGCAGTACTTC.

V and J are TRBV18 and TRBJ1-3, with D possibly matching TRBD1 (5 bases). Looked up from germline, CDR1 is KGHSH and CDR2 is LQKENI. Trimming left V 3 bases short and J 7 bases short, with 13 bases between. The CDR3 totals 14 residues. The CDR3 bases are TGTGCCAGCTCACCCTCGGGGGGAAGTAACACCATATATTTT. Its translation is CASSPSGGSNTIYF.

The V and J genes are TRBV29-1 and TRBJ2-7; D may be TRBD2 (6 bases). V was pared by 4 bases and J by 4 bases, with 8 bases between. In germline, CDR1 is SQVTM, CDR2 ANQGSEA. This CDR3 has 11 residues. The CDR3 is CSVAEGYEQYF. The CDR3 region has the DNA TGCAGCGTTGCGGAGGGTTACGAGCAGTACTTC.

The V gene is TRBV9, the J gene TRBJ1-5; D not resolved. Germline V gene data show CDR1 as SGDLS and CDR2 as YYNGEE. The CDR3 has 15 amino acids. Trimming shortened V by 0 bases and J by 6 bases, and 13 bases separated the two germline ends. CDR3 DNA sequence: TGTGCCAGCAGCGTAGCTGCGGGTCCAGGTCAGCCCCAGCATTTT. As protein: CASSVAAGPGQPQHF.

This chain joins TRBV28 and TRBJ2-7; D uncertain. This CDR3 is built from 15 residues. Germline assignment: CDR1 MDHEN and CDR2 SYDVKM. Trimming took off 4 bases at V and 3 bases at J, with 16 bases between the two ends. The CDR3 region has the DNA TGTGCCAGCAGTTCCATAAACACACCAGGCTACGAGCAGTACTTC. Residues: CASSSINTPGYEQYF.

The V and J genes are TRBV13 and TRBJ2-5; 9 nucleotides match TRBD1. Germline CDR1 reads PRHDT; CDR2 reads FYEKMQ (reference sequence). The CDR3 totals 14 residues. Trimming removed 4 bases from V and 0 bases from J; junction bases left unmatched: 0. Written as DNA, the CDR3 is TGTGCCAGCAGCTGGACAGGGGACCAAGAGACCCAGTACTTC. As protein: CASSWTGDQETQYF. The variable domain in full, with the rest retrieved from reference TRBV13 and TRBJ2-5, is AAGVIQSPRHLIKEKRETATLKCYPIPRHDTVYWYQQGPGQDPQFLISFYEKMQSDKGSIPDRFSAQQFSDYHSELNMSSLELGDSALYFCASSWTGDQETQYFGPGTRLLVL.

V is TRBV27 and J is TRBJ2-7; the match to TRBD1 covers 7 bases. Trimming removed 2 bases from V and 2 bases from J; junction bases left unmatched: 6. Per germline, CDR1 MNHEY and CDR2 SMNVEV (reference sequence). The CDR3 has 15 amino acids. This CDR3 reads CASSLTGDSPYEQYF. The CDR3 nucleotides read TGTGCCAGCAGTTTAACAGGGGACAGTCCCTACGAGCAGTACTTC.

The chain couples TRBV6-6 to TRBJ1-1, with D tentatively TRBD1 (6 bases). V was trimmed by 5 bases and J by 1 base, leaving 14 bases between them. Germline V gene lookup returns CDR1 MNHNY and CDR2 SVGAGI (reference sequence). The CDR3 runs to 15 residues. CDR3 bases: TGTGCCAGCAGTCAGGGGCAGGGGAGGAACACTGAAGCTTTCTTT. Its protein is CASSQGQGRNTEAFF.

The count of this clone is one. This chain joins TRBV7-3 and TRBJ1-2; D call uncertain. V was trimmed by 3 bases and J by 2 bases, leaving 19 bases between them. Germline CDR1 and CDR2: SGHTA and FQGTGA. This CDR3 comprises 17 residues. This CDR3 reads CASSFTTTEFTNYGYTF. CDR3 nucleotide sequence: TGTGCCAGCAGCTTCACTACGACCGAATTTACAAACTATGGCTACACCTTC.